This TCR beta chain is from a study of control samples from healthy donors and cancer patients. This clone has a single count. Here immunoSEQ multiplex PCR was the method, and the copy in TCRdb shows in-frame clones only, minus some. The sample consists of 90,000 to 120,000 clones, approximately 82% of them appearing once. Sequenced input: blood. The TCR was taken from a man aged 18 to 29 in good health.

CDR3 residues: CASSTLRPGTGSGNTIYF. CDR3 bases: TGTGCCAGCAGTACCTTACGTCCCGGGACAGGCTCTGGAAACACCATATATTTT. V and J are TRBV2 and TRBJ1-3, with 8 bases lining up with TRBD1. The CDR3 contains 18 residues. V gave up 5 bases and J gave up 0 bases; unmatched junction bases: 12. Germline lookup yields CDR1 SNHLY and CDR2 FYNNEI.